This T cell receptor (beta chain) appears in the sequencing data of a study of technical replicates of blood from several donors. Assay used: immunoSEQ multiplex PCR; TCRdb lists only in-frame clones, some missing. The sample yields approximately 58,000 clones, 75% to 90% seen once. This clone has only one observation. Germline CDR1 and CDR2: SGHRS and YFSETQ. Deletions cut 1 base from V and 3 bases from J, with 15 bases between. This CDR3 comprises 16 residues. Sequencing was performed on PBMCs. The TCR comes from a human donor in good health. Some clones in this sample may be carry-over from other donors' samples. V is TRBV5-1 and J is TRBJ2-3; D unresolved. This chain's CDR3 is CASSLIPPSVTDTQYF. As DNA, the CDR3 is TGCGCCAGCAGCTTGATTCCCCCCAGCGTGACAGATACGCAGTATTTT.